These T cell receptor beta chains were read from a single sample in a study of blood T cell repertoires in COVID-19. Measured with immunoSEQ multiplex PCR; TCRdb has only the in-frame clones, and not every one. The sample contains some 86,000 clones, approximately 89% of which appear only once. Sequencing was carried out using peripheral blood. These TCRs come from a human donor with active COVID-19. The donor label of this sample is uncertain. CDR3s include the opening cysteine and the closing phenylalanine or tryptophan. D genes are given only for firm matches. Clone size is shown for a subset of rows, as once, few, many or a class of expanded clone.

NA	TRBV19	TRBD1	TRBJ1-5	TGTGCCAGTAGTATGGTATGGTCGTTGGGGACAGGGGGCAAGAGGAGCAATCAGCCCCAGCATTTT	CASSMVWSLGTGGKRSNQPQHF
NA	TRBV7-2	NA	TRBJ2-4	TGTGCCAGCAGCTTTCGGGCGGGGAGTGAAAACATTCAGTACTTC	CASSFRAGSENIQYF
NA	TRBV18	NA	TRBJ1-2	TGTGCCAGCTCACCACCCGGGGGGGGCTATGGCTACACCTTC	CASSPPGGGYGYTF
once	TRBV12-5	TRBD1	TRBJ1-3	TGTGCTAGTGGAGGGGGCCGGTCTGGAAACACCATATATTTT	CASGGGRSGNTIYF
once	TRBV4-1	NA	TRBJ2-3	TGCGCCAGCAGCCGGGGGAAAGGGGGTACAGATACGCAGTATTTT	CASSRGKGGTDTQYF
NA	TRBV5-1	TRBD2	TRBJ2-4	TGCGCCAGCAGCTCGTTAACTAGCGGGGGGGCCCCCAAAAACATTCAGTACTTC	CASSSLTSGGAPKNIQYF
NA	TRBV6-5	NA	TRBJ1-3	TGTGCCAGCAGTACGAACGCGATCTCTGGAAACACCATATATTTT	CASSTNAISGNTIYF
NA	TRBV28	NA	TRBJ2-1	TGTGCCAGCAGTTTACCACTCGGGTCGAGCTCCTACAATGAGCAGTTCTTC	CASSLPLGSSSYNEQFF
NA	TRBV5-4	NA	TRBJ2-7	TGTGCCAGCAGCTTTGCAGGGGTCGAGCAGTACTTC	CASSFAGVEQYF
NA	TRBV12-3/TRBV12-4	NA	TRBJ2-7	TGTGCCAGCAGTCCCTACAGGGCAGGCGAGCAGTACTTC	CASSPYRAGEQYF
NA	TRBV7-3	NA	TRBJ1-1	TGTGCCAGCAGCTTATCCGGGAACACTGAAGCTTTCTTT	CASSLSGNTEAFF
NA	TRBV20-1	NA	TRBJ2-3	TGCAGTGCTAGCACCGGAGATACGCAGTATTTT	CSASTGDTQYF
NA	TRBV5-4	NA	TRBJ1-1	TGTGCCAGCAACGTGATGGGAGGGGCCACTGAAGCTTTCTTT	CASNVMGGATEAFF
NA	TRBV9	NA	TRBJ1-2	TGTGCCAGCGCGGGCTATGGCTACACCTTC	CASAGYGYTF
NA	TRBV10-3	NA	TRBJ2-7	TGTGCCATCAGTGGGTCGACGACTAGCTACGAGCAGTACTTC	CAISGSTTSYEQYF
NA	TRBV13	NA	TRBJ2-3	TGTGCCAGCAGCCTCGATTCGGCGCAGTATTTT	CASSLDSAQYF
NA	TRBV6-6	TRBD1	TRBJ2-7	TGTGCCAGCAACGTCCGGGACAGCCCCTACGAGCAGTACTTC	CASNVRDSPYEQYF
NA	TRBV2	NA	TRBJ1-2	TGTGCCAGCAGTGAAGCTTTCTGGGCCTCCTATGGCTACACCTTC	CASSEAFWASYGYTF
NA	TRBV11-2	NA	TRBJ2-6	TGTGCCAGCAGCCCAGTACAGGGTTCGCTGAGGGGGGCCAACGTCCTGACTTTC	CASSPVQGSLRGANVLTF
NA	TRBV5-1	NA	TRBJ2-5	TGCGCCAGCAGCTTGACAGGTAGTATGGAGACCCAGTACTTC	CASSLTGSMETQYF
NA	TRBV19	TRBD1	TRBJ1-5	TGTGCCAGTGGGGGGACAGGGGAGGCCTCGCCGCCCCAGCATTTT	CASGGTGEASPPQHF
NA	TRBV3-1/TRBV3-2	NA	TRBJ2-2	TGTGCCAGCAGCCAGCGCCAGGGGATGAACACCGGGGAGCTGTTTTTT	CASSQRQGMNTGELFF
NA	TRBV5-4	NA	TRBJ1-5	TGTGCCAGCAGCCTGGGTCCAACCAGTGATAGCAATCAGCCCCAGCATTTT	CASSLGPTSDSNQPQHF